Each of the 21 T cell receptor beta chains below was sequenced from the same sample in a study of CD8+ T cells in alopecia areata. RNA extraction was followed by reverse transcription into cDNA, which acted as the sequencing template. Sequencing was performed with immunoSEQ multiplex PCR; in TCRdb, only in-frame clones are kept and a portion is missing. The profile shows around 34,000 clones, approximately 58% of them singletons. Sequenced input: NKG2D-high CD8+ T cells sorted from blood. The receptor set was obtained from a human donor with alopecia areata.

J is TRBJ2-7 and V is TRBV2; the match to TRBD1 covers 7 bases. V gave up 2 bases and J gave up 0 bases; unmatched junction bases: 4. Germline loops: CDR1 SNHLY, CDR2 FYNNEI. The CDR3 totals 15 residues. The CDR3 region is CASSEPGTVSYEQYF. As DNA, the CDR3 is TGTGCCAGCAGTGAACCCGGGACAGTCTCCTACGAGCAGTACTTC.

This clone occurred a few times. The V call is TRBV7-9, the J call TRBJ2-7; 7 nucleotides agree with TRBD1. Germline trimming cut 6 bases from V and 5 bases from J; bases unmatched to any gene: 7. The CDR3 is 13 residues long. CDR1 SEHNR and CDR2 FQNEAQ come from the germline V gene (reference sequence). CDR3 bases: TGTGCCAGCAGGCACAGGGGACGGGACGAGCAGTACTTC. As protein: CASRHRGRDEQYF.

The CDR3: CASSLGGDEQFF. The CDR3, as DNA: TGTGCCAGCAGCTTAGGCGGCGATGAGCAGTTCTTC. V usage is TRBV11-2 and J usage is TRBJ2-1; D gene ambiguous. The ends were cut back, 1 base at V and 8 bases at J, with 6 bases in the middle. The CDR3 totals 12 residues. Looked up from germline, CDR1 is SGHAT and CDR2 is FQNNGV.

In this sample, this clone turned up a few times. The chain joins TRBV2 to TRBJ2-5; 7 bases match TRBD2. Germline-derived CDR1 and CDR2 are SNHLY and FYNNEI. The CDR3 runs to 16 residues. The junction had 13 bases not matched to a gene; V was cut back by 6 bases and J by 3 bases. CDR3 in amino acids: CASRARTGLEKETQYF. CDR3 coding DNA: TGTGCCAGCAGAGCCCGGACCGGACTAGAAAAAGAGACCCAGTACTTC.

This clone showed up just a few times. In nucleotides, the CDR3 is TGCAGCGTTCGGGACAGCCCGGGAGGCTACACCTTC. It encodes CSVRDSPGGYTF. This chain uses TRBV29-1 with TRBJ1-2, with 7 bases aligning to TRBD1. This CDR3 is built from 12 residues. Germline assignment: CDR1 SQVTM and CDR2 ANQGSEA. V shed 5 bases and J 8 bases; nucleotides not matched to a gene: 8.

The chain is built from TRBV4-1 and TRBJ2-7; tentative D call: TRBD1 (7 bases). The germline V gene encodes CDR1 MGHRA and CDR2 YSYEKL. CDR3 length: 15 amino acids. V shed 1 base and J shed 3 bases, with 13 bases lying between them. CDR3 protein: CASSQVPGGFYEQYF. The CDR3 DNA follows: TGCGCCAGCAGCCAAGTCCCAGGGGGGTTCTACGAGCAGTACTTC.

The chain joins TRBV7-9 to TRBJ2-1; D is unresolved. V lost 8 bases to trimming and J lost 1 base, with 12 bases between them. Germline CDR1 SEHNR, CDR2 FQNEAQ (reference sequence). CDR3 length equals 14 residues. CDR3 sequence reads: CASENGVSYNEQFF. DNA of the CDR3: TGTGCCAGCGAAAATGGGGTGTCCTACAATGAGCAGTTCTTC.

This clone was counted a few times. CDR3: CASSLGREAFF. The CDR3 nucleotides are TGCGCCAGCAGCTTGGGTCGGGAAGCTTTCTTT. The chain links TRBV5-1 to TRBJ1-1; D is uncertain. The V end was cut by 0 bases, the J end by 8 bases, with 5 bases between. The CDR3 runs to 11 residues. Per the germline V gene, CDR1 is SGHRS and CDR2 is YFSETQ. The full variable domain, in which reference TRBV5-1 and TRBJ1-1 provide the parts outside the CDR3, is KAGVTQTPRYLIKTRGQQVTLSCSPISGHRSVSWYQQTPGQGLQFLFEYFSETQRNKGNFPGRFSGRQFSNSRSEMNVSTLELGDSALYLCASSLGREAFFGQGTRLTVV.

The chain employs TRBV4-3 and TRBJ2-4; 11 nucleotides agree with TRBD2. Trimming at V came to 3 bases and at J to 7 bases, leaving 14 bases not matched to a gene. Germline V gene lookup returns CDR1 LGHNA and CDR2 YSLEER. The CDR3 is 18 residues long. The chain's CDR3 is CASSQAPVAGGPYNIQYF. The CDR3 DNA reads TGCGCCAGCAGCCAGGCCCCGGTAGCGGGAGGGCCATATAACATTCAGTACTTC.

The genes are TRBV4-3 and TRBJ1-2, with D maybe TRBD1 (6 bases). The CDR3 length is 15 residues. Germline V gives CDR1 LGHNA, CDR2 YSLEER. V shed 3 bases and J shed 6 bases, with 17 bases lying between them. The CDR3 reads CASSQLQGLRNGYTF. The CDR3, as DNA: TGCGCCAGCAGCCAGCTACAGGGATTGAGAAATGGCTACACCTTC.

The chain joins TRBV28 to TRBJ2-4; D gene unclear. CDR3 length equals 12 residues. Deletions cut 3 bases from V and 7 bases from J, with 7 bases between. Germline values: CDR1 MDHEN, CDR2 SYDVKM. CDR3 in amino acids: CASSFGDNIQYF. In DNA form, the CDR3 reads TGTGCCAGCAGTTTTGGGGATAACATTCAGTACTTC.

V gene TRBV4-1 combines with J gene TRBJ2-3; D uncertain. V was pared by 0 bases and J by 14 bases, with 15 bases between. The germline V gene encodes CDR1 MGHRA and CDR2 YSYEKL. This CDR3 has 13 residues. Here the CDR3 reads CASSQDNTLGRYF. The CDR3 coding sequence is TGCGCCAGCAGCCAAGATAACACTCTTGGGCGGTATTTT.

The rearrangement links TRBV19 to TRBJ2-7, with D possibly TRBD1 on 5 matching bases. The CDR3 is 13 amino acids. Germline values: CDR1 LNHDA, CDR2 SQIVND (reference sequence). The V end lost 5 bases, the J end lost 3 bases, and 11 bases lay between the germline ends. The CDR3 protein is CASSQQENYEQYF. In nucleotides, the CDR3 is TGTGCCAGTAGTCAACAGGAAAACTACGAGCAGTACTTC. The complete variable domain, with remaining parts taken from reference TRBV19 and TRBJ2-7, reads DGGITQSPKYLFRKEGQNVTLSCEQNLNHDAMYWYRQDPGQGLRLIYYSQIVNDFQKGDIAEGYSVSREKKESFPLTVTSAQKNPTAFYLCASSQQENYEQYFGPGTRLTVT.

This chain uses TRBV30 with TRBJ2-1, with 7 bases matching TRBD1. V lost 1 base to trimming and J lost 0 bases; unmatched junction nucleotides: 6. The germline CDR1 and CDR2 sequences are GTSNPN and SVGIG (reference sequence). This CDR3 is built from 16 residues. CDR3 amino acids: CAWSGQQGSSYNEQFF. The CDR3 DNA sequence: TGTGCCTGGAGTGGCCAACAGGGGAGCTCCTACAATGAGCAGTTCTTC. The full variable domain, with the rest looked up from reference TRBV30 and TRBJ2-1, is SQTIHQWPATLVQPVGSPLSLECTVEGTSNPNLYWYRQAAGRGLQLLFYSVGIGQISSEVPQNLSASRPQDRQFILSSKKLLLSDSGFYLCAWSGQQGSSYNEQFFGPGTRLTVL.

V and J are TRBV29-1 and TRBJ2-5; D is unresolved. The CDR3 loop spans 12 amino acids. Trimming took 6 bases from V and 5 from J, leaving 13 bases between them. Per germline, CDR1 SQVTM and CDR2 ANQGSEA. CDR3 DNA sequence: TGCAGCGTCCGGACCGCAACGGAGACCCAGTACTTC. Protein sequence: CSVRTATETQYF.

In this sample, this clone turned up once. This rearrangement joins TRBV7-9 to TRBJ1-2; no firm D call. The germline V gene has CDR1 SEHNR and CDR2 FQNEAQ (reference sequence). Trimming removed 5 bases at V and 5 bases at J, with 12 bases between. This CDR3 region has 13 residues. The CDR3 loop is CASSPLLGYGYTF. For the CDR3, the DNA is TGTGCCAGCAGCCCCCTATTGGGTTATGGCTACACCTTC.

This CDR3 is CASSLQGNAETQYF. DNA of the CDR3: TGTGCCAGCAGCTTACAGGGTAACGCAGAGACCCAGTACTTC. The chain recombines TRBV7-2 with TRBJ2-5, with a tentative D call TRBD1 (5 bases). V lost 2 bases and J 4 bases, leaving 11 bases between the germline ends. This CDR3 is built from 14 residues. Germline CDR1 and CDR2: SGHTA and FQGNSA.

This chain joins TRBV4-3 and TRBJ1-2; D not resolved. Between the trimmed V and J ends, which lost 0 bases and 0 bases, there was a span of 11 bases. The CDR3 length is 16 residues. CDR1 and CDR2 from the germline V gene are LGHNA and YSLEER. CDR3 in DNA: TGCGCCAGCAGCCAAGATGGTGGCGGAGCTAACTATGGCTACACCTTC. It specifies CASSQDGGGANYGYTF.

This chain joins TRBV29-1 and TRBJ2-1; the D call may be TRBD1 or TRBD2 (5 bases each). CDR3 size: 15 residues. CDR1 and CDR2 from the germline V gene are SQVTM and ANQGSEA. The V and J ends lost 7 bases and 7 bases respectively, with 23 bases between them. CDR3 protein: CSGGPMGDRPNEQFF. The CDR3 nucleotides are TGCAGCGGGGGACCCATGGGGGATAGGCCTAATGAGCAGTTCTTC.

This clone was picked up one time. The V call is TRBV27, the J call TRBJ2-7; D uncertain. The CDR3 length is 14 residues. V lost 4 bases and J 3 bases, leaving 13 bases between the germline ends. CDR1 and CDR2 (germline): MNHEY, SMNVEV (reference sequence). Here the CDR3 DNA reads TGTGCCAGCAGTTCCACAGACCCAAACTACGAGCAGTACTTC. Its translation is CASSSTDPNYEQYF.

The V and J genes are TRBV6-5 and TRBJ1-2, with D hard to call. Trimming cost V 2 bases and J 4 bases, with 11 bases left between them. The germline CDR1 and CDR2 sequences are MNHEY and SVGAGI. The CDR3 sequence is 14 residues long. The CDR3 DNA follows: TGTGCCAGCAGTTACGGTGGCTCTTTCTATGGCTACACCTTC. This sequence encodes CASSYGGSFYGYTF.